This T cell receptor beta chain is drawn from a study of blood T cell repertoires in COVID-19 (TCRdb year 2020). Study-level background: Collaborator samples came from the United States, Italy and Spain and covered acute and convalescent phases of COVID-19. The material from the prospective study consisted of cDNA or gDNA derived from T cells, B-cell-depleted T cells, or PBMCs. Subjects who had been exposed to COVID-19, were actively infected with it, or had recovered from it provided the deeply sampled blood TCRbeta repertoires that made up the dataset. The repertoires were made available in a free public database intended to serve as a resource for research on the immune response to SARS-CoV-2. Samples came from the ongoing ImmuneRACE study (first 160 participants) plus 1,254 subjects from 6 global collaborators. The sample metadata nearly always contained a de-identified subject ID, COVID-19 status, age in years and sex. HLA class I and class II types, where available, came from metadata supplied by the sample provider rather than from assay-based typing. The full study reports these points: How much clinical and demographic metadata was included differed by source and by participant, and the metadata was provided uncurated.

Comments on this clone: Its antigen target is currently unknown. No much larger clone is present one base from it, and per-base qualities are unavailable.

TCRbeta CDR3 regions were amplified from genomic DNA using the immunoSEQ Assay, a bias-controlled multiplex PCR. Processing in the source paper ran as follows. The number of nucleated cells in each sample was estimated by amplification of reference gene primers within the assay. Sequence reads were collapsed and filtered to measure the absolute abundance of every unique TCRbeta CDR3 rearrangement. Productive Simpson clonality was computed per sample as the square root of Simpson's diversity index over productive rearrangements. TCRdb mirrors the immuneACCESS table, restricted to in-frame sequences. Some clones are absent from its copies; in checked studies, under half trace to an unresolved V gene, and the reason for the others is unknown. D and trimming were read from the DNA, whereas the V and J calls and clone size are those reported in that table. The sample table lists some 250,000 clones, about nine tenths of them with a count of one. Together, the top ten hold roughly 16% of the sample.

In the prospective study, participants were about 18 to 90 years old, resided in about two dozen geographic areas of the United States, and were enrolled through a virtual design. In the prospective study, participants were assigned to cohorts based on the clinical history participants reported in a screening survey and a study questionnaire. Recovered participants in ImmuneRACE Cohort 3 were defined by two consecutive negative NP/OP PCR tests, clearance by a healthcare professional, or resolution of symptoms. In the prospective study, whole blood, serum and a nasopharyngeal or oropharyngeal swab were collected from each participant by mobile phlebotomists. Over an approximately 2-month period, participants in the prospective study had the option of providing additional blood draws and questionnaires. Prospective study blood samples were shipped either frozen or at room temperature before DNA extraction.

The germline V and J ends show losses of 5 bases and 3 bases respectively, and no gene match explains 1 base of the junction. Per the germline V gene, SGHDN is the CDR1 and FVKESK is the CDR2. The CDR3 numbers 12 residues from cysteine through phenylalanine. Of all the DNA, just the CDR3 is kept, 36 bases in frame from base 1. Recombination joined TRBV14 with TRBJ2-7, and 7 bases in between align with TRBD2. The specimen was PBMCs or T cells enriched from blood (not recorded which). The clonotype was recovered from a young man who had recovered from COVID-19. The CDR3 is CASSGGGYEQYF. The DNA sequence is as follows: TGTGCCAGCAGCGGGGGGGGCTACGAGCAGTACTTC.